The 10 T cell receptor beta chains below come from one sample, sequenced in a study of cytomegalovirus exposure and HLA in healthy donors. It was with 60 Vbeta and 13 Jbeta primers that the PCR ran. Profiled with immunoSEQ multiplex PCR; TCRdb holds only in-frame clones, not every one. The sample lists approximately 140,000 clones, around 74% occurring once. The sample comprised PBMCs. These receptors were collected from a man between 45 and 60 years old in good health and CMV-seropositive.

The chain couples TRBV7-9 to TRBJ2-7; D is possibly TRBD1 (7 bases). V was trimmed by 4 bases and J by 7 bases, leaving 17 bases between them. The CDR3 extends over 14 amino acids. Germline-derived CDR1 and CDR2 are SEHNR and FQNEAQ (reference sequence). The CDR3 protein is CASSSTGTLREQYF. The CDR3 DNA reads TGTGCCAGCAGCTCGACAGGGACTTTGCGGGAGCAGTACTTC.

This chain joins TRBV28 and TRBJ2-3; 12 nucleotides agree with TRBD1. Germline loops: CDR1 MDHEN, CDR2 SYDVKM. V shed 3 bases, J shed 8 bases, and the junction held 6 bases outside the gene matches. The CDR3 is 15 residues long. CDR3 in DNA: TGTGCCAGCAGTTTCGGGACAGGGGGCGAAGTTACGCAGTATTTT. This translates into CASSFGTGGEVTQYF.

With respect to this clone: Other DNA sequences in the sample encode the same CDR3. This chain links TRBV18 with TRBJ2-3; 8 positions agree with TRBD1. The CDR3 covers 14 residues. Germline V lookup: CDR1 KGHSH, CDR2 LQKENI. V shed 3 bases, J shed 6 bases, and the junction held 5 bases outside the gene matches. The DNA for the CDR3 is TGTGCCAGCTCACCCGGACAGGGCGGGGATACGCAGTATTTT. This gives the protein CASSPGQGGDTQYF.

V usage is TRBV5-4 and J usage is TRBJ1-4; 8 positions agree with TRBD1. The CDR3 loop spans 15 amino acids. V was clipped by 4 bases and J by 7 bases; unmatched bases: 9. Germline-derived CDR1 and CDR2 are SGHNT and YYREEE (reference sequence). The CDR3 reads CASSPRQGKGEKLFF. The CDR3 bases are TGTGCCAGCAGCCCGAGACAGGGGAAAGGTGAAAAACTGTTTTTT.

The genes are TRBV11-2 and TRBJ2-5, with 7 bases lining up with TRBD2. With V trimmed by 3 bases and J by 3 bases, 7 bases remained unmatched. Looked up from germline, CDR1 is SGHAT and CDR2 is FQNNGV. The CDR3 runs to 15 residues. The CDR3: CASSFTSAGEETQYF. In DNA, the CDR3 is TGTGCCAGCAGCTTTACTAGCGCCGGGGAAGAGACCCAGTACTTC.

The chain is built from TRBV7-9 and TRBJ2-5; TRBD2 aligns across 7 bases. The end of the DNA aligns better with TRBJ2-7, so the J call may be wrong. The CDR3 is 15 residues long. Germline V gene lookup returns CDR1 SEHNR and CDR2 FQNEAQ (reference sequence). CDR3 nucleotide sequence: TGTGCCAGCAGCTTAACCGGGAGGAGCTCCTACGAGCAGTACTTC. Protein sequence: CASSLTGRSSYEQYF.

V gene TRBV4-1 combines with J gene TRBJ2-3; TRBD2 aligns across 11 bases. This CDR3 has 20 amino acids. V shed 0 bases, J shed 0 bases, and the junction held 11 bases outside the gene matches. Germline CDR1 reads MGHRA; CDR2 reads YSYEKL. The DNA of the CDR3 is TGCGCCAGCAGCCAAGATGCGATAGCGGGAGGGCCGAGTAGCACAGATACGCAGTATTTT. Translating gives CASSQDAIAGGPSSTDTQYF.

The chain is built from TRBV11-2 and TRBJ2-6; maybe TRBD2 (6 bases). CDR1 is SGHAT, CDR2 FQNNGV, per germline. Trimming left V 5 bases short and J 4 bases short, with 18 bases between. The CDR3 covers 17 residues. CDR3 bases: TGTGCCAGCAGCCCCGGAGGGCGAACTGGAGGGGCCAACGTCCTGACTTTC. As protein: CASSPGGRTGGANVLTF.

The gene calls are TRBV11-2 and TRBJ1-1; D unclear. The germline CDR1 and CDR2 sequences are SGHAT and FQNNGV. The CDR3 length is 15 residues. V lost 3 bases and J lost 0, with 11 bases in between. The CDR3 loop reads CASSFLAVMNTEAFF. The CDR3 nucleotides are TGTGCCAGCAGCTTTCTTGCAGTGATGAACACTGAAGCTTTCTTT.

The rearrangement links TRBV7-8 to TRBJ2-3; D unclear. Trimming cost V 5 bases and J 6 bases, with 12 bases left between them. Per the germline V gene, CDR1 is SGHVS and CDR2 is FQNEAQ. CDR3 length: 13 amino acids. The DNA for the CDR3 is TGTGCCAGCAGCCGCTTGCGTGAGGATACGCAGTATTTT. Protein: CASSRLREDTQYF.